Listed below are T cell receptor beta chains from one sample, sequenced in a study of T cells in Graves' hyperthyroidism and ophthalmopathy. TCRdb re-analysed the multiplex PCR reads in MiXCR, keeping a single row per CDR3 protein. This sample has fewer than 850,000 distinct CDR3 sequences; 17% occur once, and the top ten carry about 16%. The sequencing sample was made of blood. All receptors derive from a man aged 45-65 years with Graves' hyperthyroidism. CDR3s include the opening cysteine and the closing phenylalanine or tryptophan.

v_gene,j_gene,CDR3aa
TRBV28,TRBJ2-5,CASSRQNVKTQYF
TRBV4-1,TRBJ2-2,CASSQSPGLAGELFF
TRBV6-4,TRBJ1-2,CASSPRDLNYGYTF
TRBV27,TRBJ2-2,CASSPSGRAAGELFF
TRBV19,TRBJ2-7,CASSTSFREAEQYF
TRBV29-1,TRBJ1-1,CSVAGTDLNTEAFF
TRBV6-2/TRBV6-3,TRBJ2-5,CASSPRYGETQYF
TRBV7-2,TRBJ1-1,CASSITYRRNTEAFF
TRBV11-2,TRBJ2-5,CASSQRAFKETQYF
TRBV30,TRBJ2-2,CAWREGGKFNTGELFF
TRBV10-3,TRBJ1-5,CAISDHRAPGGNQPQHF
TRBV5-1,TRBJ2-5,CASSAEPAGRGRETQYF
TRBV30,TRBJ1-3,CAWSAGYGNTIYF
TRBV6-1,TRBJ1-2,CASSAKDTNYGYTF
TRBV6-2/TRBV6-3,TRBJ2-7,CASSYAGVGYEQYF
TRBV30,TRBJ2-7,CARGQGYEQYF
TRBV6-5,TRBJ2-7,CASSYSWDGGYEQYF
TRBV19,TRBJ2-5,CANSPRGSGEETQYF
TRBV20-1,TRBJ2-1,CSARGPGQGAYNEQFF
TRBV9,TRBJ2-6,CASSRGFTGANVLTF
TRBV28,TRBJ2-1,CASSLGRYNEQFF
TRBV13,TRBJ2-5,CASSAAQGVEETQYF
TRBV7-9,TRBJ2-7,CASSLQSARSGQGGNEQYF
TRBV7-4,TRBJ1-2,CASSLELAREDYGYTF
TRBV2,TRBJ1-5,CASSSSGIDSNQPQHF
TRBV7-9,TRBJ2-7,CASSSELYEQYF
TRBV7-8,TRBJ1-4,CASSLGRTGFFTANEKLFF
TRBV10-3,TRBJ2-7,CAISGTDQTYEQYF
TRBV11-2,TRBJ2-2,CASSLGSPNTGELFF
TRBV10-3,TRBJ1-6,CAISEPYNSPLHF
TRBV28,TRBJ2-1,CASSNSGVWFF
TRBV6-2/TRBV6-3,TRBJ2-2,CASSKRDGGELFF
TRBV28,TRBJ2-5,CASSGDGVGYQETQYF
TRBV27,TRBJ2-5,CASSYLPYQETQYF
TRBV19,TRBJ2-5,CASSTGTDQQETQYF
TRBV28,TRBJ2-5,CASSFRDRTQYF
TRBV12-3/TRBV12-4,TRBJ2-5,CASSVTETQYF
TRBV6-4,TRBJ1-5,CASSEEGGRNQPQHF
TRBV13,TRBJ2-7,CASSLFSSYEQYF
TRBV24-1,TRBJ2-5,CATGAGLASGETQYF
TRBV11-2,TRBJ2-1,CASSAQGLAASNEQFF
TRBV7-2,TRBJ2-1,CASSLRGTIVNEQFF
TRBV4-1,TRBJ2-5,CASSQTSGRLGRETQYF
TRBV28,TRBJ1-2,CASSSATGHYGYTF
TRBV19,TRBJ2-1,CASRRLAAGNEQFF
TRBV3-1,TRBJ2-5,CASSQETGAQETQYF
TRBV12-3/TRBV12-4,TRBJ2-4,CASSLSIRGGAKNIQYF
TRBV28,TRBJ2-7,CASSFSGQGPSLYEQYF
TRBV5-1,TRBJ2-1,CASSLAGESAYNEQFF
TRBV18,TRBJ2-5,CASSPLAGVKEETQYF
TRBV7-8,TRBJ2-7,CASSPPGDFLLEQYF
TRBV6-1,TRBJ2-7,CASRLTSGASYEQYF
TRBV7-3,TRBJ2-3,CASSLTGARDTQYF
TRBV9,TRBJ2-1,CASTPGTSGSWAFF
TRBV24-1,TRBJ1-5,CATSDPLVGDSNQPQHF
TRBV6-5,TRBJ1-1,CASSYSRTGVVTEAFF
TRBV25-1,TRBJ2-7,CASSAMGEGTYEQYF